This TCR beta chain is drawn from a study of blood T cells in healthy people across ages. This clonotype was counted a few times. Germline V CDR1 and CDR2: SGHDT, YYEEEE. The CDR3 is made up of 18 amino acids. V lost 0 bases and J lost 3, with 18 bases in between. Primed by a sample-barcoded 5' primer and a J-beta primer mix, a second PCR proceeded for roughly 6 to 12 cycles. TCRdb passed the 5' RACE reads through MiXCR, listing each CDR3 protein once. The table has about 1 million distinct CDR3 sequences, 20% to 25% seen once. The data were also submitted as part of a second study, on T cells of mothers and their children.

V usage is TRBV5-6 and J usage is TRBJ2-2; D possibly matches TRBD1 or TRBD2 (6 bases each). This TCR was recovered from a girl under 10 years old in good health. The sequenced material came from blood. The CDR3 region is CASSLAAWGAVDTGELFF. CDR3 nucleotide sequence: TGTGCCAGCAGCTTGGCAGCTTGGGGGGCGGTGGACACCGGGGAGCTGTTTTTT.